The 26 T cell receptor beta chains below come from one sample, sequenced in a study of blood T cell repertoires in COVID-19 (dated by TCRdb to 2020 to 2021). Receptor amplification or capture employed the immunoSEQ multiplex PCR assay. In its TCRdb copy, this immuneACCESS table keeps in-frame sequences only and misses some clones. Where compared with another copy, unresolved V genes explain less than half of these, and the others have no known cause. For this sample there are just over 90,000 clones; about 80% appear just once. The ten largest make up 16% of the sample. Material: peripheral blood. Every receptor here comes from a human donor in a cohort sampled during active COVID-19.

This chain joins TRBV7-3 and TRBJ1-1, with a weak D call TRBD1 (5 bases). In germline, CDR1 is SGHTA, CDR2 FQGTGA. V was trimmed by 5 bases and J by 8 bases, leaving 15 bases between them. This CDR3 spans 13 amino acids. The CDR3 here is CASSLWGEGEAFF. The CDR3 DNA follows: TGTGCCAGCAGCCTCTGGGGGGAGGGAGAAGCTTTCTTT.

This chain uses TRBV7-2 with TRBJ2-3, with 12 bases matching TRBD2. Germline V gene data show CDR1 as SGHTA and CDR2 as FQGNSA. With 0 bases clipped from V and 2 bases from J, the junction kept 15 bases outside the gene matches. CDR3 length equals 21 residues. CDR3 coding DNA: TGTGCCAGCAGCTTAGCGTGGGACCCGTGGGGGACTAGCGGGTACACAGATACGCAGTATTTT. It codes for CASSLAWDPWGTSGYTDTQYF.

The chain has TRBV7-2 and TRBJ2-5, with 10 positions matching TRBD2. V lost 1 base, J lost 4 bases, and 12 bases stayed unmatched. CDR1 and CDR2 (germline): SGHTA, FQGNSA. This CDR3 is built from 18 residues. This CDR3 reads CASSLVVGSSGGGETQYF. The CDR3 region has the DNA TGTGCCAGCAGCTTAGTAGTCGGCTCTAGCGGGGGAGGAGAGACCCAGTACTTC.

The rearrangement joins TRBV19 to TRBJ2-7; the D gene is possibly TRBD1 (5 bases). Germline V gene lookup returns CDR1 LNHDA and CDR2 SQIVND (reference sequence). V shed 4 bases and J shed 2 bases, with 15 bases lying between them. The CDR3 spans 15 residues. The DNA of the CDR3 is TGTGCCAGTAGTAGCCCGGACATTTCCACCTACGAGCAGTACTTC. This gives the protein CASSSPDISTYEQYF.

The chain has TRBV7-2 and TRBJ1-3, with D possibly matching TRBD1 (5 bases). Looked up from germline, CDR1 is SGHTA and CDR2 is FQGNSA. V lost 0 bases to trimming and J lost 0 bases, with 12 bases between them. CDR3 length: 17 residues. Written as DNA, the CDR3 is TGTGCCAGCAGCTTAGCGCAGCCGGGACTCTCTGGAAACACCATATATTTT. Translated: CASSLAQPGLSGNTIYF.

The chain has TRBV7-3 and TRBJ2-5; possible D gene TRBD2, 5 bases. V lost 3 bases and J 7 bases, leaving 18 bases between the germline ends. The germline gives CDR1 SGHTA, CDR2 FQGTGA. This CDR3 has 15 residues. The CDR3 protein is CASSFASGALGTQYF. Written as DNA, the CDR3 is TGTGCCAGCAGCTTTGCCAGCGGAGCCCTTGGGACCCAGTACTTC.

A word on this clone: This clone may be a read error of a much larger clone one base away. This chain links TRBV10-3 with TRBJ1-1; 7 bases are a match to TRBD1. J gave up 4 bases and V 4 bases, and 0 bases lay outside the gene matches. Per germline, CDR1 ENHRY and CDR2 SYGVKD. The CDR3 runs 12 residues. For the CDR3, the DNA is TGTGCCATCAGTGCAGGGGGCACTGAAGCTTTCTTT. Translating it yields CAISAGGTEAFF.

This chain links TRBV28 with TRBJ1-3, with TRBD1 matching over 7 bases. The CDR3 spans 15 residues. Germline CDR1 MDHEN, CDR2 SYDVKM. J was trimmed by 3 bases and V by 7 bases; bases with no gene match: 9. This chain's CDR3 is CASTKLTGVGNTIYF. The CDR3 region has the DNA TGTGCCAGCACGAAACTCACAGGGGTTGGAAACACCATATATTTT.

A single count supports this clone. The chain combines TRBV5-6 with TRBJ2-3, with TRBD2 identical over 8 bases. The ends lost 6 bases at V and 2 bases at J; junction bases unmatched: 5. The length of the CDR3 is 14 residues. Germline lookup yields CDR1 SGHDT and CDR2 YYEEEE. This CDR3 reads CASNLAGYTDTQYF. CDR3 DNA sequence: TGTGCCAGCAACCTAGCGGGCTACACAGATACGCAGTATTTT. Full variable domain (rest looked up from reference TRBV5-6 and TRBJ2-3): DAGVTQSPTHLIKTRGQQVTLRCSPKSGHDTVSWYQQALGQGPQFIFQYYEEEERQRGNFPDRFSGHQFPNYSSELNVNALLLGDSALYLCASNLAGYTDTQYFGPGTRLTVL.

The genes are TRBV28 and TRBJ2-7; 9 bases are shared with TRBD2. V was clipped by 2 bases and J by 4 bases; unmatched bases: 6. Germline V lookup: CDR1 MDHEN, CDR2 SYDVKM. This CDR3 has 15 residues. This CDR3 reads CASSLIGLASYEQYF. CDR3 in DNA: TGTGCCAGCAGTTTAATCGGACTAGCGAGTTACGAGCAGTACTTC.

This chain uses TRBV28 with TRBJ2-1, with 7 bases fitting TRBD1. J was trimmed by 4 bases and V by 5 bases; bases with no gene match: 11. CDR3 length: 16 residues. Germline-derived CDR1 and CDR2 are MDHEN and SYDVKM. In DNA form, the CDR3 reads TGTGCCAGCAGTCGGGACAGCCTAATTTCATACAATGAGCAGTTCTTC. This encodes CASSRDSLISYNEQFF.

This clone showed up just a few times. This rearrangement joins TRBV30 to TRBJ1-2; unclear D gene. V lost 4 bases and J lost 0, with 15 bases in between. Germline values: CDR1 GTSNPN, CDR2 SVGIG (reference sequence). The CDR3 has 15 amino acids. The DNA for the CDR3 is TGTGCCTGGAAAGCACCTAGTGACGCTAACTATGGCTACACCTTC. Its protein is CAWKAPSDANYGYTF.

This clone came up a few times. The chain is built from TRBV7-3 and TRBJ1-3; unclear D gene. V lost 4 bases, J lost 0 bases, and 13 bases lay in between. The CDR3 sequence is 16 residues long. Germline values: CDR1 SGHTA, CDR2 FQGTGA. The DNA of the CDR3 is TGTGCCAGCAGCTATGGCACAGTGACCTCTGGAAACACCATATATTTT. Encoded protein: CASSYGTVTSGNTIYF.

This clone was counted once. This sequence joins TRBV2 and TRBJ1-2; D gene uncertain. The CDR3 covers 12 residues. Germline lookup yields CDR1 SNHLY and CDR2 FYNNEI. V dropped 1 base and J dropped 11 bases, with 11 bases sitting between them. CDR3 residues: CASSEVLGAYTF. CDR3 nucleotide sequence: TGTGCCAGCAGTGAAGTCTTAGGAGCATACACCTTC.

The chain recombines TRBV27 with TRBJ2-1; 14 bases agree with TRBD2. The germline CDR1 and CDR2 sequences are MNHEY and SMNVEV (reference sequence). This CDR3 is 18 amino acids long. V lost 2 bases, J lost 7 bases, and 10 bases stayed unmatched. The CDR3 spells CASSLLPRLAGGPNEQFF. In DNA, the CDR3 is TGTGCCAGCAGTTTACTCCCGCGACTAGCGGGAGGGCCTAATGAGCAGTTCTTC.

The sample holds one count of this clone. The chain is built from TRBV18 and TRBJ2-7, with 7 bases matching TRBD1. The germline V gene has CDR1 KGHSH and CDR2 LQKENI. The trim removed 5 bases at V and 0 bases at J, leaving 10 bases unmatched. CDR3 length: 16 residues. The CDR3 bases are TGTGCCAGCTCAGGCCCGGGACAGCTAAGCTCCTACGAGCAGTACTTC. It yields the protein CASSGPGQLSSYEQYF.

This clone came up a few times. The rearrangement joins TRBV11-2 to TRBJ2-3; TRBD1 matches at 7 bases. The CDR3 contains 13 residues. Per the germline V gene, CDR1 is SGHAT and CDR2 is FQNNGV. Unmatched junction bases numbered 10, after V lost 1 base and J lost 15 bases. CDR3 coding DNA: TGTGCCAGCAGCTTAGCGTCCGACAGGGCGCGTTATTTT. It is translated as CASSLASDRARYF.

The V call is TRBV3-1 (or the pseudogene TRBV3-2), the J call TRBJ2-1; 11 nucleotides agree with TRBD1. V trimming: 4 bases; J trimming: 8 bases; junction bases outside the gene matches: 7. CDR1 is LGHDT and CDR2 is YNNKEL in the germline V gene (reference sequence). The length of the CDR3 is 15 residues. The CDR3 here is CASSPRDRGTDEQFF. The CDR3 DNA sequence: TGTGCCAGCAGCCCCCGGGACAGGGGGACAGATGAGCAGTTCTTC.

The genes are TRBV19 and TRBJ1-4; D gene ambiguous. Germline V gene lookup returns CDR1 LNHDA and CDR2 SQIVND (reference sequence). V was cut by 6 bases and J by 0 bases, with 8 bases left in between. The CDR3 has 14 amino acids. CDR3 loop: CASSRSPTNEKLFF. Written as DNA, the CDR3 is TGTGCCAGTAGCAGGTCCCCAACTAATGAAAAACTGTTTTTT.

J is TRBJ1-1 and V is TRBV14, with 9 bases matching TRBD1. The germline gives CDR1 SGHDN, CDR2 FVKESK. V shed 4 bases, J shed 8 bases, and the junction held 11 bases outside the gene matches. This CDR3 is 15 amino acids long. In nucleotides, the CDR3 is TGTGCCAGCAGCCGCCCCGGGACAGGGACTCTAGAAGCTTTCTTT. It yields the protein CASSRPGTGTLEAFF. Combining the CDR3 with reference TRBV14 and TRBJ1-1 gives the whole variable domain EAGVTQFPSHSVIEKGQTVTLRCDPISGHDNLYWYRRVMGKEIKFLLHFVKESKQDESGMPNNRFLAERTGGTYSTLKVQPAELEDSGVYFCASSRPGTGTLEAFFGQGTRLTVV.

The chain has TRBV19 and TRBJ2-6; D is ambiguous. V was pared by 5 bases and J by 2 bases, with 7 bases between. CDR3 length: 14 amino acids. CDR1 and CDR2 (germline): LNHDA, SQIVND (reference sequence). This CDR3 reads CASSESPGANVLTF. For the CDR3, the DNA is TGTGCCAGTAGTGAGTCTCCTGGGGCCAACGTCCTGACTTTC.

The genes are TRBV7-8 and TRBJ2-7; D may be TRBD1 (6 bases). This CDR3 is 14 amino acids long. Germline loops: CDR1 SGHVS, CDR2 FQNEAQ. The V end was cut by 2 bases, the J end by 3 bases, with 11 bases between. The chain's CDR3 is CASSLHRADYEQYF. Written as DNA, the CDR3 is TGTGCCAGCAGCTTACACAGGGCGGACTACGAGCAGTACTTC.

A few counts support this clone. The chain couples TRBV5-1 to TRBJ2-2; 7 nucleotides line up with TRBD1. V was pared by 4 bases and J by 0 bases, with 6 bases of the junction left unmatched. The CDR3 runs 16 residues. Germline V gene data show CDR1 as SGHRS and CDR2 as YFSETQ. CDR3 amino acids: CASSPRQGSNTGELFF. Here the CDR3 DNA reads TGCGCCAGCAGCCCCAGACAGGGATCGAACACCGGGGAGCTGTTTTTT.

The chain couples TRBV11-2 to TRBJ2-2; 7 bases are shared with TRBD2. This CDR3 has 15 residues. The germline gives CDR1 SGHAT, CDR2 FQNNGV. The V gene end was trimmed by 5 bases and the J gene end by 5 bases; junction bases not matched to a gene: 8. The CDR3 reads CASSEQRGWTGELFF. The CDR3, as DNA: TGTGCCAGCAGCGAACAGCGGGGTTGGACCGGGGAGCTGTTTTTT.

The rearrangement links TRBV2 to TRBJ2-7; the match to TRBD1 covers 9 bases. The CDR3 is made up of 16 amino acids. V trimming: 7 bases; J trimming: 2 bases; junction bases outside the gene matches: 12. Germline lookup yields CDR1 SNHLY and CDR2 FYNNEI. CDR3 DNA sequence: TGTGCCAGCACCAAACAGGGGGCTATGAGAGCCTACGAGCAGTACTTC. Translation: CASTKQGAMRAYEQYF.

This chain uses TRBV7-9 with TRBJ2-7, with D perhaps TRBD1 (6 bases). Between the trimmed V and J ends, which lost 5 bases and 3 bases, there was a span of 11 bases. The CDR3 totals 13 residues. Germline V gene data show CDR1 as SEHNR and CDR2 as FQNEAQ (reference sequence). CDR3 coding DNA: TGTGCCAGCAGCACGGACAGAAACTACGAGCAGTACTTC. This encodes CASSTDRNYEQYF.